This T cell receptor (beta chain) comes out of a study of OX40 agonist ivuxolimab in advanced cancers. Study findings and constraints: The study observed clonal expansion of CD4+ and CD8+ blood T cells by week 6 at 0.1 to 3.0 mg/kg.

Only in-frame clones appear in the TCRdb table, and some are missing; sequencing was by immunoSEQ multiplex PCR. The sample has around 70,000 clones, 75% to 95% seen once. The CDR3 covers 16 residues. Trimming stripped 3 bases from V and 6 bases from J, with 18 bases between. Germline CDR1 and CDR2: MDHEN and SYDVKM. Notes on this clone: Its antigen is not identified.

The chain uses TRBV28 and TRBJ2-1; D is undetermined. Source: CD4+ or CD8+ T cells sorted from blood, taken in a trial of the OX40 agonist ivuxolimab. This sequence was found in an adult with an advanced solid tumor such as melanoma, head and neck, liver or kidney cancer. The CDR3 protein is CASSFTSGAQANEQFF. The CDR3 coding sequence is TGTGCCAGCAGTTTTACTTCGGGCGCGCAGGCCAATGAGCAGTTCTTC.